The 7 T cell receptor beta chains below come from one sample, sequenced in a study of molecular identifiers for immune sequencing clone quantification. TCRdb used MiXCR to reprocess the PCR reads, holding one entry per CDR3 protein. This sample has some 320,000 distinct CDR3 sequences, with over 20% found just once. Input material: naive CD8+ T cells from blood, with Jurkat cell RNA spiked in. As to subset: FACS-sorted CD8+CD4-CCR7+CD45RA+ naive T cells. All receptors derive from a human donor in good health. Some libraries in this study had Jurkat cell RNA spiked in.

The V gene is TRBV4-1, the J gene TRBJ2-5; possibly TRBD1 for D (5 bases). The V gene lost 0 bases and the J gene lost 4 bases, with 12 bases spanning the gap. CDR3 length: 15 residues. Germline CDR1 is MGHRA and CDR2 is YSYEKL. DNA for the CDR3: TGCGCCAGCAGCCAAGAATCCAGGGTTCCAGAGACCCAGTACTTC. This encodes CASSQESRVPETQYF.

The CDR3: CASSEFRGTDTQYF. DNA of the CDR3: TGTGCCAGCAGTGAATTCAGGGGCACAGATACGCAGTATTTT. V and J are TRBV25-1 and TRBJ2-3; maybe TRBD1 (5 bases). The CDR3 contains 14 residues. Trimming cost V 1 base and J 1 base, with 6 bases left between them. Germline V lookup: CDR1 MGHDK, CDR2 SYGVNS.

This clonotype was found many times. The CDR3 protein is CASSLPGGGSTQYF. For the CDR3, the DNA is TGTGCCAGCAGTCTACCCGGTGGGGGCAGTACGCAGTATTTT. The rearrangement joins TRBV28 to TRBJ2-3, with D possibly TRBD1 on 6 matching bases. Germline V CDR1 and CDR2: MDHEN, SYDVKM. Trimming removed 5 bases from V and 8 bases from J, with 17 bases in between. This CDR3 is 14 amino acids long.

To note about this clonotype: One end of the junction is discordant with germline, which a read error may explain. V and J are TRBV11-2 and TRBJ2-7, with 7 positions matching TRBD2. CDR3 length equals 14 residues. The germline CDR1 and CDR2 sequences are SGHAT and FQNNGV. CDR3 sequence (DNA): TGTGGCAGCAGCGTGGGACCGGGGGGCTACGAGCAGTACTTC. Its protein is CGSSVGPGGYEQYF.

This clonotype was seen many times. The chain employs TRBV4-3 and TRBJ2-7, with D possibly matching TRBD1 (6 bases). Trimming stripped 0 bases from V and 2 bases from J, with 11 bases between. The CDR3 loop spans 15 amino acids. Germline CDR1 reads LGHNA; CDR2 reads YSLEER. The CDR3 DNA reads TGCGCCAGCAGCCAAGATTTGGGGGCGACCTACGAGCAGTACTTC. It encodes CASSQDLGATYEQYF.

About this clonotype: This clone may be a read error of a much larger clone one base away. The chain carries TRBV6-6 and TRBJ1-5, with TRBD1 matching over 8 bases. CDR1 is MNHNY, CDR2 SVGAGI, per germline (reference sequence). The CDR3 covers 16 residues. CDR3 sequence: CASSYPDRASSQPQHF. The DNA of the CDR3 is TGTGCCAGCAGTTACCCGGACAGGGCTAGCAGTCAGCCCCAGCATTTT.

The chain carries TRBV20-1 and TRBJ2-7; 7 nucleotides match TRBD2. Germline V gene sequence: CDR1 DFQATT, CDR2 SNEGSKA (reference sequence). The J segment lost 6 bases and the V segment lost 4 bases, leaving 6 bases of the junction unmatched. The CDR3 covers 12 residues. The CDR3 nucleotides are TGCAGTGCTACGGGACTATATCTCGAGCAGTACTTC. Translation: CSATGLYLEQYF.